This entry lists 8 T cell receptor beta chains sequenced from one sample in a study of cytomegalovirus exposure and HLA in healthy donors. Here immunoSEQ multiplex PCR was the method, and the copy in TCRdb shows in-frame clones only, minus some. The repertoire includes some 140,000 clones, 65% to 90% of them detected once, and more than 20% sits in the top ten. The source material was PBMCs. Receptors originate from a young man in good health and CMV-seropositive.

The chain recombines TRBV5-1 with TRBJ1-1; D perhaps matches TRBD1 (5 bases). CDR1 SGHRS and CDR2 YFSETQ come from the germline V gene. The CDR3 is 14 amino acids. Trimming stripped 4 bases from V and 1 base from J, with 11 bases between. Here the CDR3 DNA reads TGCGCCAGCAGCACCCGGACACAGAACACTGAAGCTTTCTTT. This encodes CASSTRTQNTEAFF.

This clone was counted once. The chain employs TRBV5-8 and TRBJ2-6, with 9 bases matching TRBD1. This CDR3 contains 20 residues. V lost 2 bases and J lost 2; bases outside the gene matches: 14. Germline V gene sequence: CDR1 SGHTS, CDR2 YDEGEE. The CDR3: CASSFPVSTGGLPGANVLTF. CDR3 bases: TGTGCCAGCAGCTTCCCGGTTTCGACAGGGGGGCTCCCTGGGGCCAACGTCCTGACTTTC.

The chain employs TRBV7-2 and TRBJ1-1; 7 bases are a match to TRBD1. Germline V lookup: CDR1 SGHTA, CDR2 FQGNSA. This CDR3 comprises 19 residues. V shed 2 bases and J 4 bases; nucleotides not matched to a gene: 19. The CDR3 sequence is CASSLFVLGPRQGPTEAFF. In DNA form, the CDR3 reads TGTGCCAGCAGCTTATTCGTACTTGGTCCCAGACAGGGCCCCACTGAAGCTTTCTTT.

This sequence joins TRBV27 and TRBJ1-5; a possible D gene is TRBD1 (6 bases). Trimming stripped 5 bases from V and 2 bases from J, with 19 bases between. This CDR3 comprises 17 residues. Looked up from germline, CDR1 is MNHEY and CDR2 is SMNVEV (reference sequence). CDR3 DNA: TGTGCCAGCAGTACCTTCCCCCGGGACACCGGCAATCAGCCCCAGCATTTT. It encodes CASSTFPRDTGNQPQHF.

The chain links TRBV6-5 to TRBJ2-1; D is unclear. Germline CDR1 MNHEY, CDR2 SVGAGI. This CDR3 has 11 residues. Trimming stripped 0 bases from V and 10 bases from J, with 4 bases between. CDR3 in amino acids: CASSYSAEQFF. Here the CDR3 DNA reads TGTGCCAGCAGTTACTCGGCCGAGCAGTTCTTC.

The chain couples TRBV25-1 to TRBJ1-2; TRBD1 matches at 8 bases. Trimming at V came to 8 bases and at J to 3 bases, leaving 5 bases not matched to a gene. The CDR3 length is 13 residues. CDR1 and CDR2 from the germline V gene are MGHDK and SYGVNS. The CDR3 here is CASEAQGDYGYTF. CDR3 bases: TGTGCCAGCGAGGCACAGGGGGACTATGGCTACACCTTC.

The chain recombines TRBV19 with TRBJ1-5, with TRBD1 as a possible D gene (5 bases). The germline CDR1 and CDR2 sequences are LNHDA and SQIVND (reference sequence). The CDR3 covers 14 residues. V dropped 3 bases and J dropped 6 bases, with 12 bases sitting between them. The CDR3 is CASSMVGVSQPQHF. The CDR3 region has the DNA TGTGCCAGTAGTATGGTAGGGGTGAGTCAGCCCCAGCATTTT.

The chain has TRBV21-1 and TRBJ2-1; TRBD1, the D gene given by the table, was not confirmed from the DNA. TRBV21-1 is classified as a pseudogene. CDR3 length: 10 residues. CDR3 protein: CASRDKEQFF. The CDR3 DNA reads as TGTGCCAGCAGGGACAAGGAGCAGTTCTTC.